This T cell receptor beta chain was identified during a study of blood T cell repertoires in COVID-19. Whole-study context: Samples of COVID-19 (acute and convalescent) were obtained from the United States, Italy and Spain. PBMCs, B-cell-depleted T cells, or T cells were the source of the cDNA or gDNA that made up the material.

The CDR3 is made up of 15 amino acids. Trimming stripped 1 base from V and 0 bases from J, with 7 bases between. Germline V gene sequence: CDR1 KGHDR, CDR2 SFDVKD. Clinical history reported by participants formed the basis on which cohorts were assigned. Sequencing used immunoSEQ multiplex PCR; TCRdb keeps in-frame clones, though not all of them. The table lists over 200,000 clones, 75% to 90% of them singletons. The sequenced sample consisted of PBMCs or T cells enriched from blood (not recorded which). The receptor was derived from a woman younger than 45 who had been exposed to COVID-19. This sequence joins TRBV24-1 and TRBJ2-3; no clear D. The CDR3 bases are TGTGCCACCAGTGATTTCCCTGTTAGCACAGATACGCAGTATTTT. Protein: CATSDFPVSTDTQYF.